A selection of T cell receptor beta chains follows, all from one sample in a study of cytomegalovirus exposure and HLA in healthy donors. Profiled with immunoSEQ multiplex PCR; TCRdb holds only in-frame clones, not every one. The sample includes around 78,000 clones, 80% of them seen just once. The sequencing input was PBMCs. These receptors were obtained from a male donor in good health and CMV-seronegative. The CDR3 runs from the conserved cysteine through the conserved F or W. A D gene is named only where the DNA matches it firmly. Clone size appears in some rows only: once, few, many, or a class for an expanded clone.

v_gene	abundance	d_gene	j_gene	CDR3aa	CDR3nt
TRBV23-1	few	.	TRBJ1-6	CASSQSRRGGNSPLHF	TGCGCCAGCAGTCAATCTCGCAGGGGCGGGAATTCACCCCTCCACTTT
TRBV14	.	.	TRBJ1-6	CASSQVFSGTRKGTYNSPLNF	TGTGCCAGCAGCCAAGTCTTCTCCGGGACAAGGAAAGGGACCTATAATTCACCCCTCAACTTT
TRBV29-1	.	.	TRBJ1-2	CSVQSGGNYGYTF	TGCAGCGTTCAGTCCGGGGGAAACTATGGCTACACCTTC
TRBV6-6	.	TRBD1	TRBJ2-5	CASRGTGRGETQYF	TGTGCCAGCAGGGGGACAGGGCGAGGGGAGACCCAGTACTTC
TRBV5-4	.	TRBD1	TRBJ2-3	CASKTGQGLADTQYF	TGTGCCAGCAAGACTGGACAGGGTCTCGCAGATACGCAGTATTTT
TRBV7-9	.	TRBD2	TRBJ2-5	CASSLGGGETQYF	TGTGCCAGCAGCTTGGGGGGGGGAGAGACCCAGTACTTC
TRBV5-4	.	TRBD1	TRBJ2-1	CASSSRQGVVMEQFF	TGTGCCAGCAGCTCACGACAGGGGGTAGTAATGGAGCAGTTCTTC
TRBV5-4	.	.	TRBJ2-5	CASSSPRETQYF	TGTGCCAGCAGCTCCCCCCGGGAGACCCAGTACTTC
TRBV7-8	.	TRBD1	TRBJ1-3	CASSSPNLSGTGGNGNTIYF	TGTGCCAGCAGCTCACCAAACCTATCCGGGACAGGGGGCAATGGAAACACCATATATTTT
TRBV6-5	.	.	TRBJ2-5	CASSYSGRNQETQYF	TGTGCCAGCAGTTACTCGGGGAGGAACCAAGAGACCCAGTACTTC
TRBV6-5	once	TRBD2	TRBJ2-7	CASSTFSGERGEQYF	TGTGCCAGCAGTACCTTTAGCGGGGAGAGAGGCGAGCAGTACTTC
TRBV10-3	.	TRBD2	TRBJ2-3	CAISETSGVTDTQYF	TGTGCCATCAGTGAAACTAGCGGGGTCACAGATACGCAGTATTTT
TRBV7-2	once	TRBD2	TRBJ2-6	CASSRGSSGANVLTF	TGTGCCAGCAGCCGCGGGAGTTCTGGGGCCAACGTCCTGACTTTC
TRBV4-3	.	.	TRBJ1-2	CASSQDMSANYGYTF	TGCGCCAGCAGCCAAGATATGTCTGCTAACTATGGCTACACCTTC
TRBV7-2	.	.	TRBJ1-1	CASSPQPDTEAFF	TGTGCCAGCAGCCCACAGCCAGATACTGAAGCTTTCTTT
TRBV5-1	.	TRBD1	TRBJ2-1	CASSVTGTLSSYNEQFF	TGCGCCAGCAGCGTGACAGGGACCCTTAGCTCCTACAATGAGCAGTTCTTC
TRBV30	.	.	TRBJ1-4	CGMQGTTNEKLFF	TGTGGGATGCAGGGTACAACTAATGAAAAACTGTTTTTT
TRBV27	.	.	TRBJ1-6	CASSLQGNSPLHF	TGTGCCAGCAGTTTGCAGGGGAATTCACCCCTCCACTTT
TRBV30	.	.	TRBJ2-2	CAWSGVPGTGELFF	TGTGCCTGGAGTGGGGTACCGGGCACCGGGGAGCTGTTTTTT
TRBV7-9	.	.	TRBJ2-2	CASSLGATNTGELFF	TGTGCCAGCAGCTTAGGGGCGACGAACACCGGGGAGCTGTTTTTT
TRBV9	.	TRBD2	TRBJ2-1	CASSTTLQAGEQFF	TGTGCCAGCAGCACCACACTTCAAGCGGGGGAACAGTTCTTC
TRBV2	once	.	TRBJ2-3	CASKSTHTQYF	TGTGCCAGCAAGAGTACCCATACGCAGTATTTT
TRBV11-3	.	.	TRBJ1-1	CASSLGGGDTEAFF	TGTGCCAGCAGCTTAGGAGGGGGGGATACTGAAGCTTTCTTT
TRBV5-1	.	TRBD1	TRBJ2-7	CASSSTPMGQVLYEQYF	TGCGCCAGCAGCTCCACCCCAATGGGACAGGTCCTCTACGAGCAGTACTTC
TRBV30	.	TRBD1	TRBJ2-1	CAWSVGQANEQFF	TGTGCCTGGAGTGTGGGACAGGCAAATGAGCAGTTCTTC
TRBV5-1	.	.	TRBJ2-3	CASSPNYSTDTQYF	TGCGCCAGCAGCCCGAACTACTCCACAGATACGCAGTATTTT